This T cell receptor (beta chain) appears in the sequencing data of a study of PD-1 blockade in classical Hodgkin lymphoma. Time point specified: newly diagnosed, previously untreated cHL patient sample. Comparison relied on PBMCs that came from newly diagnosed, untreated classical Hodgkin lymphoma. J was trimmed by 2 bases and V by 2 bases; bases with no gene match: 4. The CDR3 runs 15 residues. Germline-derived CDR1 and CDR2 are SGHTA and FQGNSA. Generated by immunoSEQ multiplex PCR, the TCRdb table keeps only in-frame clones and is missing some. The data show approximately 45,000 clones, approximately 91% seen once.

The gene calls are TRBV7-2 and TRBJ2-3, with 7 bases fitting TRBD2. Material for sequencing was peripheral blood mononuclear cells (PBMCs). The clonotype comes from a human donor with classical Hodgkin lymphoma. In DNA, the CDR3 is TGTGCCAGCAGCTTACCGCGGGACTACACAGATACGCAGTATTTT. As protein: CASSLPRDYTDTQYF.